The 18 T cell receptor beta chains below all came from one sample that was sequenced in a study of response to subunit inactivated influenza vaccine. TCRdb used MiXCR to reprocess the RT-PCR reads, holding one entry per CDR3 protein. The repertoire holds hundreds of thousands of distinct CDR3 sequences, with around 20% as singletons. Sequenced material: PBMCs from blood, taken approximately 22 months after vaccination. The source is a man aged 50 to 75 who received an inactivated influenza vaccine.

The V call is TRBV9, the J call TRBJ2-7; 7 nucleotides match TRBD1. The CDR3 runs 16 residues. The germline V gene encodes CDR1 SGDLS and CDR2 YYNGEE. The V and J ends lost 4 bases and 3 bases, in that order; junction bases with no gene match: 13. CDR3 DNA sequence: TGTGCCAGCAGCCCACAGACAGGGCTGGCTTTCTACGAGCAGTACTTC. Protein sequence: CASSPQTGLAFYEQYF.

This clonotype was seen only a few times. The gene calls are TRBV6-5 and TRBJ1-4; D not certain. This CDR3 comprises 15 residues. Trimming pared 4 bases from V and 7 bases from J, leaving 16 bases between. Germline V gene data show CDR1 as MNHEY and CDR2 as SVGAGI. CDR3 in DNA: TGTGCCAGCAGTTTGTCACACACCCTCGGTGAAAAACTGTTTTTT. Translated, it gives CASSLSHTLGEKLFF.

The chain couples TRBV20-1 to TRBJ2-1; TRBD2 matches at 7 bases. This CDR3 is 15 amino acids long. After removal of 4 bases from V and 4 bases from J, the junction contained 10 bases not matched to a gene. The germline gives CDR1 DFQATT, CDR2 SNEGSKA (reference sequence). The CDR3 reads CSATPGAGAYNEQFF. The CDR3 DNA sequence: TGCAGTGCTACGCCTGGGGCGGGAGCATACAATGAGCAGTTCTTC.

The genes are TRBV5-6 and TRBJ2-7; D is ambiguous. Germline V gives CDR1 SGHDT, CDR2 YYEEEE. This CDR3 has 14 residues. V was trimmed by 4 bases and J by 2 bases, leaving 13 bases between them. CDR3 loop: CASSVLPGPYEQYF. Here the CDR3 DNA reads TGTGCCAGCAGCGTTCTACCAGGCCCCTACGAGCAGTACTTC.

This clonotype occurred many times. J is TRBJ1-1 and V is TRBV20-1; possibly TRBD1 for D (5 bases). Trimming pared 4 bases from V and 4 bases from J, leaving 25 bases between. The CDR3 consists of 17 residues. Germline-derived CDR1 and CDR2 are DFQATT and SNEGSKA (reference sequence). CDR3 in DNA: TGCAGTGCTAACCCCGGGACGGAGTTTGAGTGGGTCACTGAAGCTTTCTTT. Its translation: CSANPGTEFEWVTEAFF.

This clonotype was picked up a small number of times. The CDR3 is CASSWGLNEKLFF. CDR3 sequence (DNA): TGTGCCAGCAGTTGGGGGTTAAATGAAAAACTGTTTTTT. This chain joins TRBV27 and TRBJ1-4, with D possibly TRBD1 on 5 matching bases. V lost 4 bases, J lost 5 bases, and 8 bases lay in between. CDR3 length: 13 amino acids. Germline V gives CDR1 MNHEY, CDR2 SMNVEV (reference sequence).

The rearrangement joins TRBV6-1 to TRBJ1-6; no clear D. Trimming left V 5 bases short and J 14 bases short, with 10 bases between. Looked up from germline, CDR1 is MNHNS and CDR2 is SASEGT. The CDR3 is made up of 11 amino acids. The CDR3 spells CASSLQFALHF. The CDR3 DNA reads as TGTGCCAGCAGTCTACAGTTTGCCCTCCACTTT.

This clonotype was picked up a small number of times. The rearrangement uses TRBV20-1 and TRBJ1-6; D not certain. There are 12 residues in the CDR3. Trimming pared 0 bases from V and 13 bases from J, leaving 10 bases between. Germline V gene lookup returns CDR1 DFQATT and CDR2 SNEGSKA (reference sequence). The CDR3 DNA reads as TGCAGTGCTAGAGATTTGTCTCGGCCCCTCCACTTT. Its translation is CSARDLSRPLHF.

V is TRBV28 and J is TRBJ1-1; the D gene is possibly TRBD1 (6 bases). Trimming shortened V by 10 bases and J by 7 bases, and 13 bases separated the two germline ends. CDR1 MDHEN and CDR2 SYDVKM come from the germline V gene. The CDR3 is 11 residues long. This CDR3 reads CAIQGNNEAFF. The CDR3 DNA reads TGTGCCATCCAGGGGAATAATGAAGCTTTCTTT.

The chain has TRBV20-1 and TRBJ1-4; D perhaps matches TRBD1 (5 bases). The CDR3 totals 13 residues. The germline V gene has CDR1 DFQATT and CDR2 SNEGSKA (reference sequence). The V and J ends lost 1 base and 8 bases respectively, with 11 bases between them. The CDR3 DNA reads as TGCAGTGCTAGAGTAGGACGGGGCGAAAAACTGTTTTTT. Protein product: CSARVGRGEKLFF.

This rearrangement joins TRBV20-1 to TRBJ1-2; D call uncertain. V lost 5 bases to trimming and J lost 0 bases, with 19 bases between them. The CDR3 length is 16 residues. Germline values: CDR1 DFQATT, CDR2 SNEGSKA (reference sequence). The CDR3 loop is CSAETDRSLTNYGYTF. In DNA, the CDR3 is TGCAGTGCTGAGACGGACCGCTCCCTTACTAACTATGGCTACACCTTC.

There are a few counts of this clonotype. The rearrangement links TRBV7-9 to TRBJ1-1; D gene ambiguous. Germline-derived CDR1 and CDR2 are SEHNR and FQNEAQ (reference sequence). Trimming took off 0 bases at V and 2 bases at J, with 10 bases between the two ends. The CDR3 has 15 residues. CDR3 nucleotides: TGTGCCAGCAGCTTAGCCCTCCGGACCAACACTGAAGCTTTCTTT. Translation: CASSLALRTNTEAFF.

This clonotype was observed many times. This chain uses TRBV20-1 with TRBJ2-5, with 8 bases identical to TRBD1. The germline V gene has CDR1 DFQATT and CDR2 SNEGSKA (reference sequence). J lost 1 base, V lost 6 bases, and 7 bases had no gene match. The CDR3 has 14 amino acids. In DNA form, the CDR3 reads TGCAGTGCCCGGAAGACAGGGGTCCAAGAGACCCAGTACTTC. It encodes CSARKTGVQETQYF.

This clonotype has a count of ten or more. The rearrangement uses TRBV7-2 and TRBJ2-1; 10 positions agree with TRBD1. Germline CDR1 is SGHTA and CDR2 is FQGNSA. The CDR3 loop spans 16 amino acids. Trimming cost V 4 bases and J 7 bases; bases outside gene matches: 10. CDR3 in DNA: TGTGCCAGCAGCTCCGCCTGGACAGGGGGGTATAATGAGCAGTTCTTC. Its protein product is CASSSAWTGGYNEQFF.

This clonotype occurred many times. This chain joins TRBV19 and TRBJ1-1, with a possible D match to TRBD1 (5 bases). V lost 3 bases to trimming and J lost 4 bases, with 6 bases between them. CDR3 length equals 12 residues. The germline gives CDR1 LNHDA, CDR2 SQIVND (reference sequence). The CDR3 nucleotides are TGTGCCAGTAGTATGGGGGGCACTGAAGCTTTCTTT. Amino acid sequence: CASSMGGTEAFF.

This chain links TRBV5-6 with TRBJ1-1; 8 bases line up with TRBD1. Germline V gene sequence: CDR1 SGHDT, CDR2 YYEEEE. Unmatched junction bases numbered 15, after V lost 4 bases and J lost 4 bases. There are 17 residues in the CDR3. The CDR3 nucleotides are TGTGCCAGCAGCGTCGGACAGGGCGGGAGAGTGGGCACTGAAGCTTTCTTT. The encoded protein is CASSVGQGGRVGTEAFF.

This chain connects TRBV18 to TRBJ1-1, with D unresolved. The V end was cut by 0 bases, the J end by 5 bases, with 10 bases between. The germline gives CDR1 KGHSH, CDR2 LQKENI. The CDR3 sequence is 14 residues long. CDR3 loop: CASSPPGLMTEAFF. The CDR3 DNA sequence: TGTGCCAGCTCACCACCTGGCTTAATGACTGAAGCTTTCTTT.

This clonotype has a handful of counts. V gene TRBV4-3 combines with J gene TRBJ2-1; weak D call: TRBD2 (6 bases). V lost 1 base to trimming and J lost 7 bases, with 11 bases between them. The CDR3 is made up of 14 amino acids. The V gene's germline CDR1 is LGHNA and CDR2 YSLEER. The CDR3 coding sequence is TGCGCCAGCAGCCAAGTCATAGCGGTGAATGAGCAGTTCTTC. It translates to CASSQVIAVNEQFF.